The entry below gives a single TCR beta chain sequence along with its context. The sample belongs to a study of blood T cell repertoires in COVID-19. The V end was cut by 4 bases, the J end by 2 bases, with 9 bases between. The germline V gene has CDR1 SNHLY and CDR2 FYNNEI. CDR3 length equals 14 residues. Assay: immunoSEQ multiplex PCR; the TCRdb copy retains only in-frame clones and omits some. Counted here are about 240,000 clones, more than 70% occurring once; the ten biggest clones make up 9% to 15%. This sequence originates from a man older than 75 with acute or convalescent COVID-19. The V and J genes are TRBV2 and TRBJ2-1; D is uncertain. The sequencing sample was made of peripheral blood. The CDR3 DNA reads as TGTGCCAGCAGTGCAGGTCCTGCCTACAATGAGCAGTTCTTC. Its translation is CASSAGPAYNEQFF.